This T cell receptor (beta chain) is from a study of OX40 agonist ivuxolimab in advanced cancers. Describing the broader study: The costimulatory receptor OX40 (CD134) was targeted by ivuxolimab, a fully human IgG2 agonistic monoclonal antibody. Intravenous ivuxolimab was administered to patients every 2 weeks at six dose levels: 0.01, 0.1, 0.3, 1.5, 3 and 10 mg/kg. Of the approximately 54 patients in dose escalation, 19 had hepatocellular carcinoma, some 15 had melanoma, 9 had renal cell carcinoma and 9 had head and neck cancer. In the dose-escalation cohort, 82.7% of patients were male, and the mean age was about 55 years, with a range of about 23 to 90. Prior anti-PD-1, anti-PD-L1 or anti-CTLA-4 therapy was permitted, and about two fifths of dose-escalation patients had received checkpoint inhibitors. Partial responses occurred in three dose-escalation patients: two with cutaneous melanoma and one with hepatocellular carcinoma. Peripheral TCRbeta sequencing aimed to test whether ivuxolimab altered TCR sequence diversity and caused clonal T-cell expansion. The paper reports the monotherapy dose-escalation portion (N of about 47 patients) of the phase I ivuxolimab trial.

To sequence the TCRbeta CDR3 region, genomic DNA was isolated from the sorted cells. The immunoSEQ Assay was used for sequencing of TCRbeta CDR3 regions. This is the immuneACCESS table as TCRdb keeps it, with only in-frame sequences that have V and J called. A part of the clones is gone; compared with another copy, unresolved V genes explain less than half, and the rest is unexplained. For this sample the table gives about 28,000 clones, of which about 84% were detected only once. The ten largest account for 20% to 30% of the sample. Here is what the overall study found, with its caveats: In the 0.1-3.0 mg/kg groups, partial responders were among the patients with the lowest normalized peripheral clonal expansion, particularly in CD8+ T cells. After ivuxolimab, CD8+ T cells had more expanded clones than CD4+ T cells on average. Low levels of normalized T-cell clonal expansion were also seen in some nonresponding patients. The antigen specificity of the clonally expanded peripheral T cells was not determined. At doses of 0.1 to 3.0 mg/kg, clonal expansion of both CD4+ and CD8+ T cells in blood was seen between baseline and week 6.

Patients with autoimmune disease history or receiving systemic immunosuppression were excluded from the trial. In every dose cohort, peripheral blood was drawn for TCR sequencing at baseline, cycle 4 day 1, and cycle 7 day 1. Samples were obtained from an open-label, multicenter, first-in-human phase I dose-escalation trial of ivuxolimab. Adults with locally advanced or metastatic melanoma, renal cell, hepatocellular, or head and neck squamous cell carcinoma were enrolled in the trial. CD4+ and CD8+ T cells were sorted separately from peripheral blood before TCR sequencing. Of note for this clone: Its cognate antigen has yet to be identified. Base qualities are not at hand, and no much larger clone is one base apart.

Reading the germline V gene gives CDR1 MNHEY and CDR2 SVGAGI. V gives up 2 bases and J gives up 0 bases, and the segment between their germline ends measures 4 bases. Its CDR3 holds 13 amino acids, cysteine through phenylalanine. This entry keeps only the CDR3 DNA: 39 bases, framed from base 1. This TCR was sampled from an adult with an advanced solid tumor such as melanoma, head and neck, liver or kidney cancer. Source: CD4+ or CD8+ T cells sorted from blood, taken in a trial of the OX40 agonist ivuxolimab. The rearranged segments are TRBV6-5 and TRBJ1-1, with the D segment identity uncertain. The nucleotide sequence is given as TGTGCCAGCAGTTACAAGCTGAACACTGAAGCTTTCTTT. It specifies CASSYKLNTEAFF.